The clone carrying this TCR beta chain has ten or more counts. This sample is part of a study of T cells in Graves' hyperthyroidism and ophthalmopathy. RNA transcripts were the template for amplifying TCR beta CDR3 regions. HTBI primers were the set used in a first-round RT-PCR of the TCR CDR3. TCRdb re-called the multiplex PCR reads through MiXCR, storing one row per CDR3 protein. The table shows fewer than 650,000 distinct CDR3 sequences, with roughly 15% occurring only once. The CDR3 runs 15 residues. Germline-derived CDR1 and CDR2 are LNHDA and SQIVND (reference sequence). V lost 4 bases, J lost 5 bases, and 17 bases lay in between.

The sequenced sample consisted of blood. The chain has TRBV19 and TRBJ2-5; D not resolved. The TCR originated in a woman aged 40 to 55 with Graves' ophthalmopathy. CDR3 coding DNA: TGTGCCAGTAGTACACCCGACCGGCTGAGGGAGACCCAGTACTTC. Amino acid sequence: CASSTPDRLRETQYF.